This T cell receptor beta chain was recovered during a study of identical twins. Study-level findings and limits: Where out-of-frame alpha sequences were twin-shared, they showed excess low generation probability. High-abundance cord blood beta clonotypes had fewer insertions; memory repertoires showed none.

This clonotype has just a few counts. The antigen remains unidentified. Germline lookup yields CDR1 MDHEN and CDR2 SYDVKM. V trimming: 2 bases; J trimming: 7 bases; junction bases outside the gene matches: 5. The CDR3 loop spans 15 amino acids. TCRdb re-analysed the 5' RACE reads in MiXCR, keeping a single row per CDR3 protein. The table lists 550,000 to 800,000 distinct CDR3 sequences, about 7% of them singletons. These data also featured in a second study, about yellow fever vaccine responses in identical twins.

This sequence joins TRBV28 and TRBJ1-6, with 7 bases aligning to TRBD1. The TCR was taken from a woman between 18 and 29 years old in good health. The specimen sequenced was PBMCs. The CDR3 sequence: CASSLATGSNSPLHF. In DNA, the CDR3 is TGTGCCAGCAGTTTAGCGACAGGGAGCAATTCACCCCTCCACTTT.